This section outlines one T cell receptor (beta chain) sequence together with its context. The antigen it recognizes is unknown. No per-base quality is available; no much larger clone lies one base away. These data belong to a study of blood T cell repertoires in COVID-19 (dated by TCRdb to the early 2020s). Study-wide context: The collaborator samples originated in the United States, Italy and Spain and spanned the acute and convalescent phases of COVID-19. The material from the prospective study consisted of cDNA or gDNA derived from T cells, B-cell-depleted T cells, or PBMCs. Deeply sampled blood TCRbeta repertoires from subjects exposed to, actively infected with, or recovered from COVID-19 were included in the dataset. A freely available public database, intended as a resource for researchers studying the immune response to SARS-CoV-2, is where the repertoires were released. Samples came from the ongoing ImmuneRACE study (first 160 participants) plus 1,254 subjects from 6 global collaborators. A de-identified subject ID, COVID-19 status, age in years and sex were almost always included in the sample metadata. Where HLA class I and class II types were available, the types were taken from metadata supplied by the sample provider, not from assay-based typing. Study-wide conclusions, independent of this receptor: The amount of clinical and demographic metadata varied by source and participant and was provided uncurated.

TCRbeta CDR3 regions were amplified from genomic DNA by means of the immunoSEQ Assay, a bias-controlled multiplex PCR. Per the source publication's procedure: The number of nucleated cells in each sample was estimated from the amplification of reference gene primers within the assay. To quantify the absolute abundance of each unique TCRbeta CDR3 rearrangement, sequence reads were collapsed and filtered. For each sample, productive Simpson clonality was calculated as the square root of Simpson's diversity index across productive rearrangements. TCRdb mirrors the immuneACCESS table, restricted to in-frame sequences. Some clones are absent from its copies; in checked studies, under half trace to an unresolved V gene, and the reason for the others is unknown. Clone size and the V and J calls come from that table; the DNA yielded D and trimming. The sample includes 250,000 to 350,000 clones, with approximately 86% observed a single time. Approximately 9% of the sample belongs to the ten largest clones.

Enrolling through a virtual design, the prospective study's participants ranged in age from roughly 18 to 89 years and lived across more than 20 United States geographic areas. In the prospective study, cohorts were assigned on the basis of participant-reported clinical history obtained from a screening survey and a study questionnaire. Recovered participants in ImmuneRACE Cohort 3 were defined as having two consecutive negative NP/OP PCR tests, clearance from a healthcare professional, or resolution of symptoms. In the prospective study, whole blood, serum and a nasopharyngeal or oropharyngeal swab were collected from each participant by mobile phlebotomists. Additional blood draws and questionnaires over an approximately two-month period could optionally be provided by prospective study participants. Before DNA extraction, blood samples from the prospective study were shipped at room temperature or frozen.

Reading the germline V gene (reference sequence) gives CDR1 MNHNY and CDR2 SVGAGI. Ends trimmed: V by 5 bases, J by 2 bases; bases unmatched to a gene: 9. The CDR3 contains 16 residues, cysteine and phenylalanine counted. The kept DNA is CDR3 alone, 48 bases in frame from the first base. This TCR was recovered from a woman under 30 who had recovered from COVID-19. The chain was built from TRBV6-6 and TRBJ1-2; 9 junctional bases match TRBD1. The sequenced sample consisted of PBMCs or T cells enriched from blood (not recorded which). The CDR3 here reads CASSPGTGSSNYGYTF. The nucleotides are TGTGCCAGCAGTCCCGGGACAGGGAGTTCCAACTATGGCTACACCTTC.